The text below deals with one T cell receptor (beta chain). This entry is derived from a study of technical replicates of blood from several donors. The CDR3 totals 14 residues. V trimming: 4 bases; J trimming: 9 bases; junction bases outside the gene matches: 2. Germline lookup yields CDR1 SEHNR and CDR2 FQNEAQ (reference sequence). Profiling relied on immunoSEQ multiplex PCR, and the TCRdb table lists in-frame clones only, not all of them. The table includes under 80,000 clones, roughly 97% detected once. The V gene is TRBV7-9, the J gene TRBJ2-3, with 15 bases fitting TRBD2. The receptor was derived from a human donor in good health. Sequenced: T cells isolated from PBMCs. CDR3 protein: CASSSGTSGRTQYF. CDR3 DNA: TGTGCCAGCAGCTCCGGGACTAGCGGGAGGACGCAGTATTTT.